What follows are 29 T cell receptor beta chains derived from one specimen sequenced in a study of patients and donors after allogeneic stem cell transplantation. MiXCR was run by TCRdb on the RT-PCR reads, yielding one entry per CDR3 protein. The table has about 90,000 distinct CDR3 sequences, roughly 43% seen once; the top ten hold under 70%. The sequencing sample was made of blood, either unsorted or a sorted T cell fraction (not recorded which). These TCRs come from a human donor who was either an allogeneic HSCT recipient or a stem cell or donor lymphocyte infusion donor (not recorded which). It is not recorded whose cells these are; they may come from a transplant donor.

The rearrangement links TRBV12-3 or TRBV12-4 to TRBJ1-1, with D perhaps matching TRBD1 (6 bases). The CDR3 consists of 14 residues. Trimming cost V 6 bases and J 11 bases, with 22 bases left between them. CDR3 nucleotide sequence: TGTGCCAGCAGGGGAACAGGGAGTAGTTTGTACGCTTTCTTT. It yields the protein CASRGTGSSLYAFF.

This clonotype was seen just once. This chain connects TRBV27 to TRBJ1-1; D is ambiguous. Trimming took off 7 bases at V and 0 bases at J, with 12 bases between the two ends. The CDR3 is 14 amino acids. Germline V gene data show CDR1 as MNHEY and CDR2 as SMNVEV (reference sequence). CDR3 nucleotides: TGTGCCAGCACCCCGGTATACCTGAACACTGAAGCTTTCTTT. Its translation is CASTPVYLNTEAFF.

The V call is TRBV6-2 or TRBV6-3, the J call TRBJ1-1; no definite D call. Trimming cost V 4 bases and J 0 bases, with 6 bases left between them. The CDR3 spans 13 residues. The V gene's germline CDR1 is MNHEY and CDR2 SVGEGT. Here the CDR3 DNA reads TGTGCCAGCAGTTCCCTGCTGAACACTGAAGCTTTCTTT. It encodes CASSSLLNTEAFF.

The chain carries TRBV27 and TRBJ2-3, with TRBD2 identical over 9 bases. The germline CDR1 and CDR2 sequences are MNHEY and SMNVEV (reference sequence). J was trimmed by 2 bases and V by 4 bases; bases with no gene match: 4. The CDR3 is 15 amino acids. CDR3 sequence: CASSWGTSLTDTQYF. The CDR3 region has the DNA TGTGCCAGCAGTTGGGGGACTAGCCTCACAGATACGCAGTATTTT.

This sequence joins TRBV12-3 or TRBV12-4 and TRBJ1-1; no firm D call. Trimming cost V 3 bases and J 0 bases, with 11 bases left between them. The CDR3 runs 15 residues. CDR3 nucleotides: TGTGCCAGCAGTTTTCAGCAGGTCCTGAACACTGAAGCTTTCTTT. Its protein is CASSFQQVLNTEAFF.

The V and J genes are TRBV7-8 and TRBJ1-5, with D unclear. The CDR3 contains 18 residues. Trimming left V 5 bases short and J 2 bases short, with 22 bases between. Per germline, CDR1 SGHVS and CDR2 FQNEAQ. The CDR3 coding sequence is TGTGCCAGCAGCCCCCGTCTCGTCGCTTCCATCGGCAATCAGCCCCAGCATTTT. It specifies CASSPRLVASIGNQPQHF.

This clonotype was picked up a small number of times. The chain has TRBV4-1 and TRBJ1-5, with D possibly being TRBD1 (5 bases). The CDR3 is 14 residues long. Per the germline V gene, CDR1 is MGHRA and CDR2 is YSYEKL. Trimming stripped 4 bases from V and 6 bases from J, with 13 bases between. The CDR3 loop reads CASSPRGRVQPQHF. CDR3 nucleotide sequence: TGCGCCAGCAGCCCAAGAGGCAGGGTTCAGCCCCAGCATTTT.

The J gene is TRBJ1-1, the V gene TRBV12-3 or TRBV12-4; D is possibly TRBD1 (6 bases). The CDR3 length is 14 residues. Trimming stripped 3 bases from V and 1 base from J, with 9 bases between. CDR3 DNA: TGTGCCAGCAGTTTTCAAGGGGGGAACACTGAAGCTTTCTTT. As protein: CASSFQGGNTEAFF.

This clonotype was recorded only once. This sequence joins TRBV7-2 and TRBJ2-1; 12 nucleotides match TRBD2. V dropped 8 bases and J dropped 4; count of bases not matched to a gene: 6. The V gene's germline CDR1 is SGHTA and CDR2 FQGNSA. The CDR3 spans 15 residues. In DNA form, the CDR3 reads TGTGCCAGCGGCGGACTAGCGGGGTTATACAATGAGCAGTTCTTC. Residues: CASGGLAGLYNEQFF.

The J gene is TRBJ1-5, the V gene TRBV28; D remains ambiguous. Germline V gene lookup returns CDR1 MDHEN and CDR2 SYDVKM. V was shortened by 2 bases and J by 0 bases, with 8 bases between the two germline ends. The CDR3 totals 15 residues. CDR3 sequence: CASSLAEHSNQPQHF. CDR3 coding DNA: TGTGCCAGCAGTTTAGCCGAGCATAGCAATCAGCCCCAGCATTTT.

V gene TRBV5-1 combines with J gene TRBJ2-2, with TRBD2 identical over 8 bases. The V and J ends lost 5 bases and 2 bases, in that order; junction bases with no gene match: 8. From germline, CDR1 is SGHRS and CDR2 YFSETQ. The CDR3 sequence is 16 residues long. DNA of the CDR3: TGCGCCAGCAGGTTAACTAGCGGCGTCAACACCGGGGAGCTGTTTTTT. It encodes CASRLTSGVNTGELFF.

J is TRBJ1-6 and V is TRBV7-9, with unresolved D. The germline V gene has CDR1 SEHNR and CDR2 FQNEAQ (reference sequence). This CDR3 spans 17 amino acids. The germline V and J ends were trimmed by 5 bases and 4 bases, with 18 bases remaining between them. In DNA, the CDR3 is TGTGCCAGCAGCACTGATGGTGGTACCGGGTATAATTCACCCCTCCACTTT. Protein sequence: CASSTDGGTGYNSPLHF.

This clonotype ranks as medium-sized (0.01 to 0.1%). Here the CDR3 DNA reads TGTGCCAGCAGCTTATGGACTAGCGGGGCAAACAATGAGCAGTTCTTC. Translated: CASSLWTSGANNEQFF. The genes are TRBV7-2 and TRBJ2-1; 12 nucleotides align to TRBD2. Looked up from germline, CDR1 is SGHTA and CDR2 is FQGNSA. The CDR3 runs 16 residues. Losses at the gene ends were 2 bases for V and 5 bases for J; bases not matched to a gene: 4.

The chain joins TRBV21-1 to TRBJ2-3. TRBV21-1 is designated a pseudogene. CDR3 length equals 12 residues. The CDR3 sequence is CASSRDTDTQYF. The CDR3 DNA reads TGTGCCAGCAGCAGAGATACAGATACGCAGTATTTT.

CDR3 sequence (DNA): TGCGCCAGCAGCCAAGATCAATTTTCAGGGAGGGCTGAAGCTTTCTTT. It yields the protein CASSQDQFSGRAEAFF. The J gene is TRBJ1-1, the V gene TRBV4-1, with D possibly matching TRBD1 (5 bases). The CDR3 spans 16 residues. In germline, CDR1 is MGHRA, CDR2 YSYEKL. With 0 bases removed from V and 6 bases from J, the gap between germline ends came to 17 bases.

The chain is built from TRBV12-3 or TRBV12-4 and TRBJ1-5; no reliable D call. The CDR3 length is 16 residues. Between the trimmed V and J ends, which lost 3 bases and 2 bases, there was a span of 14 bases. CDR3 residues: CASSFGRLAGNQPQHF. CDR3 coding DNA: TGTGCCAGCAGTTTCGGCCGACTGGCGGGCAATCAGCCCCAGCATTTT.

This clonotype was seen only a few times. The CDR3 sequence: CSARVSGFSEAFF. Here the CDR3 DNA reads TGCAGTGCTAGAGTTTCCGGGTTTAGTGAAGCTTTCTTT. The chain combines TRBV20-1 with TRBJ1-1; D remains ambiguous. CDR3 length: 13 amino acids. Trimming took 1 base from V and 7 from J, leaving 13 bases between them. Per germline, CDR1 DFQATT and CDR2 SNEGSKA (reference sequence).

This chain's CDR3 is CSAREIHYNEQFF. CDR3 nucleotide sequence: TGCAGTGCTAGAGAGATCCACTACAATGAGCAGTTCTTC. The genes are TRBV20-1 and TRBJ2-1; D is uncertain. The germline V and J ends were trimmed by 0 bases and 3 bases, with 6 bases remaining between them. This CDR3 is built from 13 residues. The germline gives CDR1 DFQATT, CDR2 SNEGSKA (reference sequence).

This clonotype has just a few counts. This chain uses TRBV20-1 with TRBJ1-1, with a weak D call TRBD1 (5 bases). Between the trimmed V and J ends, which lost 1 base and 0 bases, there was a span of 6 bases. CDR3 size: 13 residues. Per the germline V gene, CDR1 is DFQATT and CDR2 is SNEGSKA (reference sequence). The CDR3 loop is CSARVGVNTEAFF. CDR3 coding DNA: TGCAGTGCTAGAGTAGGGGTGAACACTGAAGCTTTCTTT.

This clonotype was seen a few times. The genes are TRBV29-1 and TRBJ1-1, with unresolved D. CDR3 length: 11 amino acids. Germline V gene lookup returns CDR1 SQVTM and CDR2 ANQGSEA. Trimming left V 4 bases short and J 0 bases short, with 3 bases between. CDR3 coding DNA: TGCAGCGTTGTAGTGAACACTGAAGCTTTCTTT. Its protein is CSVVVNTEAFF.

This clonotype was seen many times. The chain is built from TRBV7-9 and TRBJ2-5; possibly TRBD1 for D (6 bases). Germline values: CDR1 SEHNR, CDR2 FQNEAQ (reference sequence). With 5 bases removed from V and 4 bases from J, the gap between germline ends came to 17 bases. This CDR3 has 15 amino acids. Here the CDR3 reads CASSPTGLRGETQYF. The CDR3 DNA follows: TGTGCCAGCAGCCCTACTGGACTCAGGGGAGAGACCCAGTACTTC.

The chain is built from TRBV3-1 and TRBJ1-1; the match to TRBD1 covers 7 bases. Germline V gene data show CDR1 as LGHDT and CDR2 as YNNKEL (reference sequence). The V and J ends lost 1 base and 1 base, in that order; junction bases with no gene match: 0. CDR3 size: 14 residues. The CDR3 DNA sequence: TGTGCCAGCAGCCAAGGGGACAGGAACACTGAAGCTTTCTTT. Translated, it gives CASSQGDRNTEAFF.

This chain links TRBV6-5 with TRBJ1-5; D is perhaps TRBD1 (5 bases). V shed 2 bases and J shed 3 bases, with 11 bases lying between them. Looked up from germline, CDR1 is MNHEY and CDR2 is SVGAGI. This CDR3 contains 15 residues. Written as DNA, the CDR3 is TGTGCCAGCAGTTACATGGCAGGGTTCAATCAGCCCCAGCATTTT. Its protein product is CASSYMAGFNQPQHF.

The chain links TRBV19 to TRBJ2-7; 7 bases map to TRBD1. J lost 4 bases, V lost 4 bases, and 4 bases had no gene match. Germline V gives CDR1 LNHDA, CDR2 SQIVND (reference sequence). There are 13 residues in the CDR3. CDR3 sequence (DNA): TGTGCCAGTAGTAAAGGGGGCGGATACGAGCAGTACTTC. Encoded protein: CASSKGGGYEQYF.

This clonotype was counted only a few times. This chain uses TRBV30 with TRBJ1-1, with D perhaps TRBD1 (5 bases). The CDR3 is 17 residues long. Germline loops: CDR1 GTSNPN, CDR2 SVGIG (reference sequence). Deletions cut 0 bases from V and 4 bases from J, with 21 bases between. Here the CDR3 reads CAWSVPTGSAGGTEAFF. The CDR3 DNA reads TGTGCCTGGAGTGTACCTACCGGAAGCGCGGGGGGCACTGAAGCTTTCTTT.

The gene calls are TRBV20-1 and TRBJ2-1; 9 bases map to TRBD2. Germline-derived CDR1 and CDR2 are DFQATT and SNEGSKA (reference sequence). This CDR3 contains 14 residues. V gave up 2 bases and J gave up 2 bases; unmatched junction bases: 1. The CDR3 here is CSARIAGAYNEQFF. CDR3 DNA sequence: TGCAGTGCTAGAATAGCGGGAGCCTACAATGAGCAGTTCTTC.

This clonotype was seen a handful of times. The CDR3 is CASELASARTGELFF. The CDR3 nucleotides are TGTGCCAGCGAGTTGGCGAGCGCCCGCACCGGGGAGCTGTTTTTT. The chain couples TRBV6-6 to TRBJ2-2; the D is unclear. The CDR3 runs to 15 residues. V was shortened by 8 bases and J by 4 bases, with 17 bases between the two germline ends. CDR1 and CDR2 from the germline V gene are MNHNY and SVGAGI (reference sequence).

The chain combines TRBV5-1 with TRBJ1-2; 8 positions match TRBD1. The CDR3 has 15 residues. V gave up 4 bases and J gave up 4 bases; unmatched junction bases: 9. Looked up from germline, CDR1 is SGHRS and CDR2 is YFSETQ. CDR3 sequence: CASSIGTGVFYGYTF. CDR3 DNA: TGCGCCAGCAGCATCGGGACAGGAGTATTCTATGGCTACACCTTC. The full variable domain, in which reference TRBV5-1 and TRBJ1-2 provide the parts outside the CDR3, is KAGVTQTPRYLIKTRGQQVTLSCSPISGHRSVSWYQQTPGQGLQFLFEYFSETQRNKGNFPGRFSGRQFSNSRSEMNVSTLELGDSALYLCASSIGTGVFYGYTFGSGTRLTVV.

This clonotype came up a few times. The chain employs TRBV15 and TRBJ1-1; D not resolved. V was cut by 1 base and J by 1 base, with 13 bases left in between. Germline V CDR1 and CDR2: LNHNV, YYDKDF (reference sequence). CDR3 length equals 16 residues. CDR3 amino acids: CATSRVVGGGNTEAFF. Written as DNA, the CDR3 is TGTGCCACCAGCAGAGTAGTTGGCGGTGGGAACACTGAAGCTTTCTTT. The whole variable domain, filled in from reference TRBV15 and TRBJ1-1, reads DAMVIQNPRYQVTQFGKPVTLSCSQTLNHNVMYWYQQKSSQAPKLLFHYYDKDFNNEADTPDNFQSRRPNTSFCFLDIRSPGLGDTAMYLCATSRVVGGGNTEAFFGQGTRLTVV.